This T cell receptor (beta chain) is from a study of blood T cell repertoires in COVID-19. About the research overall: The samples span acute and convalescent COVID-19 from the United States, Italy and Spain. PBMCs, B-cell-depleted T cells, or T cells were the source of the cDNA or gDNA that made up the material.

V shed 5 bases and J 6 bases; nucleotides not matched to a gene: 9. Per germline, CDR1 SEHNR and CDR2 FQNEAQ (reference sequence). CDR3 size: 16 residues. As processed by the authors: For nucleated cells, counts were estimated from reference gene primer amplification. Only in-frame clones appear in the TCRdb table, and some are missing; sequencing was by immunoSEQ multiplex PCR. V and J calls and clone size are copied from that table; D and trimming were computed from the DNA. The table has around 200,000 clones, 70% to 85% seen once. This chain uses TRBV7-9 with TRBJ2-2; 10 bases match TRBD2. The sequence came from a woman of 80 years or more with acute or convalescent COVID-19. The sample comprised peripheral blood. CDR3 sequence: CASSATSGVLSGELFF. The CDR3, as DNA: TGTGCCAGCAGCGCAACTAGCGGGGTCCTGTCCGGGGAGCTGTTTTTT.